Listed below are T cell receptor beta chains from one sample, sequenced in a study of cytomegalovirus exposure and HLA in healthy donors. Sequencing was performed with immunoSEQ multiplex PCR; in TCRdb, only in-frame clones are kept and a portion is missing. The table has about 120,000 clones, more than 75% seen once. Sequencing was carried out using PBMCs. The receptors here all came from a woman aged 25 to 39 in good health and CMV-seronegative. Each CDR3 is given with its conserved first and last residue. The order of the fields is V gene, clone size, D gene, J gene, CDR3 protein, CDR3 DNA. The D gene is left open where the match is weak. Expanded clones are given a class, and other clones once, few, many or no size at all.

>TRBV7-3|-|-|TRBJ2-2
CASSLSETTSLGELFF
TGTGCCAGCAGCTTATCCGAGACAACCTCCCTCGGGGAGCTGTTTTTT
>TRBV7-6|-|-|TRBJ1-1
CASSKQPNTEAFF
TGTGCCAGCAGCAAACAACCGAACACTGAAGCTTTCTTT
>TRBV11-1|-|-|TRBJ1-2
CASSQESYGYTF
TGTGCCAGCAGCCAGGAAAGCTATGGCTACACCTTC
>TRBV5-4|-|-|TRBJ2-6
CASTTSSGANVLTF
TGTGCCAGCACAACCAGCTCTGGGGCCAACGTCCTGACTTTC
>TRBV5-6|-|-|TRBJ1-2
CASSPEGGRANYGYTF
TGTGCCAGCAGCCCGGAAGGCGGCAGGGCCAACTATGGCTACACCTTC
>TRBV7-9|-|-|TRBJ1-1
CASSSTSGTEAFF
TGTGCCAGCAGCTCCACATCAGGCACTGAAGCTTTCTTT
>TRBV25-1|-|-|TRBJ2-1
CASSERGGSYNEQFF
TGTGCCAGCAGTGAAAGGGGCGGCTCCTACAATGAGCAGTTCTTC
>TRBV6-1|-|-|TRBJ2-7
CASSEPGMGDEQYF
TGTGCCAGCAGTGAACCAGGGATGGGCGACGAGCAGTACTTC
>TRBV6-5|-|-|TRBJ1-4
CASSYGLNEKLFF
TGTGCCAGCAGTTACGGGCTTAATGAAAAACTGTTTTTT
>TRBV7-9|-|-|TRBJ2-3
CASSLIADTQYF
TGTGCCAGCAGCTTAATAGCAGATACGCAGTATTTT
>TRBV25-1|-|TRBD1|TRBJ1-5
CASSEAGQGSNQPQHF
TGTGCCAGCTCAGAGGCAGGACAGGGATCCAATCAGCCCCAGCATTTT
>TRBV7-2|once|TRBD2|TRBJ2-1
CASSLAGTSGAYNEQFF
TGTGCCAGCAGCTTGGCCGGGACTAGCGGGGCATACAATGAGCAGTTCTTC
>TRBV30|-|TRBD2|TRBJ2-5
CAWSGGGLRETQYF
TGTGCCTGGAGTGGCGGGGGGCTCCGGGAGACCCAGTACTTC
>TRBV6-1|-|-|TRBJ1-3
CASPMRVPGNTIYF
TGTGCCAGCCCGATGAGGGTGCCGGGAAACACCATATATTTT
>TRBV11-3|-|-|TRBJ1-1
CASSLRLNTEAFF
TGTGCCAGCAGCTTACGTTTAAACACTGAAGCTTTCTTT
>TRBV27|few|-|TRBJ1-2
CASSLLGPNYGYTF
TGTGCCAGCAGTTTATTGGGCCCAAACTATGGCTACACCTTC
>TRBV7-2|-|TRBD2|TRBJ2-7
CASSRPTLAGSYEQYF
TGTGCCAGCAGCCGCCCTACACTAGCGGGGAGCTACGAGCAGTACTTC
>TRBV4-2|-|TRBD2|TRBJ2-3
CASSPKTLAGVSTDTQYF
TGTGCCAGCAGCCCAAAGACGCTAGCGGGGGTTAGCACAGATACGCAGTATTTT
>TRBV5-1|-|-|TRBJ1-2
CASSLETEWYTF
TGCGCCAGCAGCTTGGAGACAGAATGGTACACCTTC
>TRBV6-5|once|TRBD1|TRBJ2-1
CASTTDRGRPEQFF
TGTGCCAGCACCACAGACAGGGGGCGCCCAGAGCAGTTCTTC
>TRBV9|medium-sized|-|TRBJ1-6
CASSGDGGVFNSPLHF
TGTGCCAGCAGCGGGGACGGGGGAGTCTTTAATTCACCCCTCCACTTT
>TRBV27|-|TRBD2|TRBJ2-1
CASSLTSGGGRPYYNEQFF
TGTGCCAGCAGTCTTACTAGCGGGGGGGGCCGACCCTACTACAATGAGCAGTTCTTC
>TRBV6-1|-|-|TRBJ2-2
CASTISDTGELFF
TGTGCCAGCACTATTTCCGACACCGGGGAGCTGTTTTTT
>TRBV19|once|-|TRBJ2-3
CASGLTGFREDTQYF
TGTGCCAGTGGCTTAACAGGGTTTAGAGAAGATACGCAGTATTTT
>TRBV6-1|-|-|TRBJ1-5
CASQEGRFNQPQHF
TGTGCCAGTCAAGAGGGCAGGTTCAATCAGCCCCAGCATTTT
>TRBV28|-|-|TRBJ2-7
CASSLHQAQGSYF
TGTGCCAGCAGTTTACACCAGGCCCAGGGATCGTACTTC
>TRBV2|-|-|TRBJ1-5
CASSGNRVSNQPQHF
TGTGCCAGCAGTGGAAACAGGGTCAGCAATCAGCCCCAGCATTTT
>TRBV7-2|-|-|TRBJ1-2
CASSPYRDLPHYGYTF
TGTGCCAGCAGCCCCTACAGGGATCTTCCTCACTATGGCTACACCTTC
>TRBV18|-|-|TRBJ1-6
CASSPDAPGAYNSPLHF
TGTGCCAGCTCACCCGACGCCCCGGGAGCTTATAATTCACCCCTCCACTTT
>TRBV5-1|-|-|TRBJ2-1
CASSLNAGYNEQFF
TGCGCCAGCAGCTTAAACGCCGGGTACAATGAGCAGTTCTTC
>TRBV5-4|-|TRBD1|TRBJ1-2
CASSFDRGDGYTF
TGTGCCAGCAGCTTCGACAGGGGGGATGGCTACACCTTC
>TRBV6-6|-|TRBD1|TRBJ1-2
CASSHGTGGNYGYTF
TGTGCCAGCAGTCACGGGACAGGGGGCAACTATGGCTACACCTTC
>TRBV20-1|-|-|TRBJ2-7
CSAVGGKQYF
TGCAGTGCCGTCGGGGGTAAGCAGTACTTC
>TRBV9|-|-|TRBJ2-5
CASSASDSTQETQYF
TGTGCCAGCAGCGCCAGCGACAGTACGCAAGAGACCCAGTACTTC
>TRBV14|few|-|TRBJ2-7
CASSQRQRMGSYEQYF
TGTGCCAGCAGCCAACGACAGCGTATGGGTTCCTACGAGCAGTACTTC
>TRBV9|-|-|TRBJ1-1
CASSPRDRFMNTEAFF
TGTGCCAGCAGCCCCCGAGACAGGTTCATGAACACTGAAGCTTTCTTT
>TRBV2|-|-|TRBJ2-5
CASSEGSSSQETQYF
TGTGCCAGCAGTGAGGGGTCTAGCTCACAAGAGACCCAGTACTTC
>TRBV6-6|-|-|TRBJ1-5
CASSYQGSSNQPQHF
TGTGCCAGCAGTTACCAGGGTTCCAGCAATCAGCCCCAGCATTTT
>TRBV5-6|-|TRBD1|TRBJ2-1
CASSLNRGPSYNEQFF
TGTGCCAGCAGCTTAAACAGGGGCCCCTCTTACAATGAGCAGTTCTTC
>TRBV29-1|-|TRBD2|TRBJ2-3
CSVREAGASTDTQYF
TGCAGCGTCAGAGAAGCGGGGGCCAGCACAGATACGCAGTATTTT
>TRBV30|-|-|TRBJ2-7
CAWGGPRQTYEQYF
TGTGCCTGGGGGGGCCCCAGGCAGACCTACGAGCAGTACTTC
>TRBV29-1|-|-|TRBJ2-3
CSVEARGQGTDTQYF
TGCAGCGTCGAAGCCAGGGGACAAGGCACAGATACGCAGTATTTT
>TRBV6-1|-|TRBD1|TRBJ2-3
CASTVNTGVTDTQYF
TGTGCCAGCACGGTAAACACAGGGGTCACAGATACGCAGTATTTT
>TRBV5-1|-|TRBD2|TRBJ2-1
CASSQVTSGPRGYNEQFF
TGCGCCAGCAGCCAGGTCACTAGCGGGCCCCGTGGCTACAATGAGCAGTTCTTC
>TRBV7-2|-|-|TRBJ1-5
CASSLEEGIGQPQHF
TGTGCCAGCAGCTTAGAAGAGGGTATAGGGCAGCCCCAGCATTTT
>TRBV11-3|-|TRBD2|TRBJ2-3
CASSLGWGGMTDTQYF
TGTGCCAGCAGCTTAGGGTGGGGAGGGATGACAGATACGCAGTATTTT
>TRBV30|-|-|TRBJ1-6
CAWTSQSSYNSPLHF
TGTGCCTGGACCTCACAGAGCTCCTATAATTCACCCCTCCACTTT
>TRBV2|-|-|TRBJ1-2
CASSSQGGNGYTF
TGTGCCAGCAGTTCTCAGGGAGGGAATGGCTACACCTTC
>TRBV5-1|-|-|TRBJ1-4
CASSPTGTNEKLFF
TGCGCCAGCAGCCCGACGGGAACTAATGAAAAACTGTTTTTT
>TRBV27|-|-|TRBJ2-1
CASNVEESSYNEQFF
TGTGCCAGCAATGTCGAGGAGAGCTCCTACAATGAGCAGTTCTTC
>TRBV12-5|-|TRBD1|TRBJ2-7
CASGLVTGTGGWEQYF
TGTGCTAGTGGTTTGGTCACCGGGACAGGGGGGTGGGAGCAGTACTTC
>TRBV7-8|-|-|TRBJ1-4
CASSSGRGPGEKLFF
TGTGCCAGCAGCTCCGGGCGGGGGCCCGGTGAAAAACTGTTTTTT
>TRBV19|once|TRBD2|TRBJ2-3
CASSILLSGGEMYF
TGTGCCAGTAGTATTCTCTTGAGCGGGGGGGAGATGTATTTT
>TRBV6-5|-|-|TRBJ1-2
CATSQGDYGYTF
TGTGCCACCAGTCAAGGGGACTATGGCTACACCTTC
>TRBV5-1|-|-|TRBJ1-1
CASSLEAGNTEAFF
TGCGCCAGCAGCTTGGAGGCAGGGAACACTGAAGCTTTCTTT
>TRBV19|-|TRBD2|TRBJ2-1
CASSILLAGGYNEQFF
TGTGCCAGTAGTATCCTGCTAGCGGGCGGGTACAATGAGCAGTTCTTC
>TRBV7-2|-|-|TRBJ2-5
CASSLMVTGPQETQYF
TGTGCCAGCAGCTTAATGGTAACAGGGCCCCAAGAGACCCAGTACTTC
>TRBV19|-|TRBD1|TRBJ2-2
CASSIATGLNTGELFF
TGTGCCAGTAGTATAGCGACAGGGCTGAACACCGGGGAGCTGTTTTTT